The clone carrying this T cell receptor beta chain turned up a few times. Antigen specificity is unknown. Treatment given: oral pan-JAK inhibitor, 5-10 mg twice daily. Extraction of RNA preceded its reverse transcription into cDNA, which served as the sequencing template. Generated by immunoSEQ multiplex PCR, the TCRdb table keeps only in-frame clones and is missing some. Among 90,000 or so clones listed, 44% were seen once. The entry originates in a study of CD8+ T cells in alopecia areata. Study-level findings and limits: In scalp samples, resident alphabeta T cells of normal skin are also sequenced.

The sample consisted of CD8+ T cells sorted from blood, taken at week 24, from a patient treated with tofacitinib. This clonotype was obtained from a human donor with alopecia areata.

The CDR3 coding sequence is TGTGCCAGCAGCTTAACGGGACAAAGAGAGCAGTACTTC. It translates to CASSLTGQREQYF. The chain employs TRBV7-2 and TRBJ2-7, with D possibly matching TRBD1 (6 bases). The CDR3 length is 13 residues. The germline CDR1 and CDR2 sequences are SGHTA and FQGNSA. Trimming left V 2 bases short and J 7 bases short, with 12 bases between.